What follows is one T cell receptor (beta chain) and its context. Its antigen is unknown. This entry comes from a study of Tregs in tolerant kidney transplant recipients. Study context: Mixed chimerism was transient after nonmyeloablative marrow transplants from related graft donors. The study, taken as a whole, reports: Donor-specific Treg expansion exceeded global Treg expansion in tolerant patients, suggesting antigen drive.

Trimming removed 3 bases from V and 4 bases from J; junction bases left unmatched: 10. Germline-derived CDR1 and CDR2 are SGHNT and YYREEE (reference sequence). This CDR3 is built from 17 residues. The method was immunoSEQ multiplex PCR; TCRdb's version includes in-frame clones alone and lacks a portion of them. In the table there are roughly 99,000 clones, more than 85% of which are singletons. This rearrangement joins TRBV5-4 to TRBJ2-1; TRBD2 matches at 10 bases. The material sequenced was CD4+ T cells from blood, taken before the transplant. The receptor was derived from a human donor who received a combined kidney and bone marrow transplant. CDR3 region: CASSSGVAGGLYNEQFF. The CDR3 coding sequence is TGTGCCAGCAGCTCTGGAGTAGCGGGGGGCTTATACAATGAGCAGTTCTTC.